Shown below are 2 T cell receptor beta chains from a single sample sequenced in a study of shared clonotypes between healthy human individuals. Measured with immunoSEQ multiplex PCR; TCRdb has only the in-frame clones, and not every one. The sample records fewer than 1 million clones, 96% being singletons. In the naive CD8 group, cells lacked CD45RO and were positively selected for CCR7, so terminally differentiated effector memory CD45RA+ cells were left out. Sequencing was carried out using naive CD8+ T cells sorted from blood. These receptors originate from a man aged 25-40 years in good health.

This chain links TRBV7-9 with TRBJ1-5, with TRBD1 as a possible D gene (5 bases). The CDR3 loop spans 16 amino acids. V was cut by 5 bases and J by 1 base, with 15 bases left in between. The germline gives CDR1 SEHNR, CDR2 FQNEAQ (reference sequence). This chain's CDR3 is CASSRGPGSSNQPQHF. The DNA of the CDR3 is TGTGCCAGCAGCCGCGGCCCAGGGAGCAGCAATCAGCCCCAGCATTTT.

This clone was seen just once. The CDR3 region has the DNA TGTGCCAGCGTTCCCGGGACAGGATCGGGTCAGCCCCAGCATTTT. As protein: CASVPGTGSGQPQHF. The chain carries TRBV7-8 and TRBJ1-5; 8 nucleotides line up with TRBD1. The CDR3 loop spans 15 amino acids. The germline V gene encodes CDR1 SGHVS and CDR2 FQNEAQ. Trimming removed 8 bases from V and 6 bases from J; junction bases left unmatched: 12.